The 8 T cell receptor beta chains below all came from one sample that was sequenced in a study of siplizumab effects on memory and regulatory T cells. The table came from immunoSEQ multiplex PCR; TCRdb's copy has only in-frame clones and leaves some out. Among approximately 84,000 clones listed, 95% were seen once. The sequencing input was CD8+ T cells sorted from blood. The receptor source for this set is a human donor in good health.

The chain employs TRBV19 and TRBJ2-1, with 11 bases matching TRBD2. After removal of 5 bases from V and 3 bases from J, the junction contained 15 bases not matched to a gene. CDR3 length: 19 amino acids. The germline CDR1 and CDR2 sequences are LNHDA and SQIVND (reference sequence). As DNA, the CDR3 is TGTGCCAGTAGTGACGGACTAGCGGGTCATCACACCATCTACAATGAGCAGTTCTTC. Its translation is CASSDGLAGHHTIYNEQFF.

The rearrangement uses TRBV9 and TRBJ1-6, with D possibly TRBD1 on 5 matching bases. Between the trimmed V and J ends, which lost 5 bases and 5 bases, there was a span of 11 bases. The CDR3 spans 14 residues. The germline gives CDR1 SGDLS, CDR2 YYNGEE. The DNA for the CDR3 is TGTGCCAGCAGGGCGGGGGAGGATAATTCACCCCTCCACTTT. It translates to CASRAGEDNSPLHF.

CDR3 protein: CASSLGRNYEQYF. The CDR3 nucleotides are TGTGCCAGCAGTCTCGGTCGAAACTACGAGCAGTACTTC. The chain employs TRBV27 and TRBJ2-7; no definite D call. CDR3 length: 13 amino acids. The germline V gene has CDR1 MNHEY and CDR2 SMNVEV (reference sequence). The V gene lost 5 bases and the J gene lost 3 bases, with 11 bases spanning the gap.

This clone was detected once. This chain connects TRBV9 to TRBJ2-1; TRBD1 or TRBD2 may be the D gene (6 bases each). Germline CDR1 is SGDLS and CDR2 is YYNGEE. The CDR3 contains 16 residues. Trimming cost V 6 bases and J 8 bases, with 24 bases left between them. CDR3 residues: CASTVDGGGKVDEQFF. The CDR3 DNA sequence: TGTGCCAGCACTGTAGACGGGGGCGGTAAGGTCGATGAGCAGTTCTTC.

The CDR3 DNA follows: TGTGCCAGCAGCCTACGACAGGGCGGGACTGAAGCTTTCTTT. As protein: CASSLRQGGTEAFF. The chain links TRBV7-8 to TRBJ1-1; 7 positions agree with TRBD1. The length of the CDR3 is 14 residues. V lost 5 bases and J lost 5; bases outside the gene matches: 8. Germline V CDR1 and CDR2: SGHVS, FQNEAQ. Using reference TRBV7-8 and TRBJ1-1 for the parts outside the CDR3, the full variable domain is GAGVSQSPRYKVAKRGQDVALRCDPISGHVSLFWYQQALGQGPEFLTYFQNEAQLDKSGLPSDRFFAERPEGSVSTLKIQRTQQEDSAVYLCASSLRQGGTEAFFGQGTRLTVV.

This chain uses TRBV6-6 with TRBJ2-7; no definite D call. Trimming removed 4 bases from V and 3 bases from J, with 10 bases in between. CDR1 is MNHNY and CDR2 is SVGAGI in the germline V gene (reference sequence). CDR3 length: 13 residues. The CDR3 DNA reads TGTGCCAGCAGTTTGAGTAGAAACTACGAGCAGTACTTC. Translation: CASSLSRNYEQYF.

The chain joins TRBV5-1 to TRBJ2-3, with TRBD2 matching over 9 bases. Germline-derived CDR1 and CDR2 are SGHRS and YFSETQ. The V and J ends lost 0 bases and 4 bases, in that order; junction bases with no gene match: 6. The CDR3 runs 16 residues. The CDR3 here is CASSLEPSGISDTQYF. CDR3 nucleotides: TGCGCCAGCAGCTTGGAACCTAGCGGGATTTCAGATACGCAGTATTTT.

The chain recombines TRBV27 with TRBJ1-2, with 7 bases aligning to TRBD1. This CDR3 has 13 residues. Germline CDR1 reads MNHEY; CDR2 reads SMNVEV (reference sequence). V shed 6 bases, J shed 2 bases, and the junction held 3 bases outside the gene matches. CDR3 sequence: CASREGQNYGYTF. The CDR3 nucleotides read TGTGCCAGCAGGGAGGGACAGAACTATGGCTACACCTTC.